This record covers a single T cell receptor beta chain. Antigen: not known. PCR involved 60 Vbeta and 13 Jbeta primers. Profiling relied on immunoSEQ multiplex PCR, and the TCRdb table lists in-frame clones only, not all of them. This sample has some 140,000 clones; over 60% occur once, and the top ten carry over 3%. The source of the sample is a study of cytomegalovirus exposure and HLA in healthy donors. Study outcomes and limitations: A later analysis revealed that TCR association rates differed between HLA loci, peaking at DRB1 and bottoming out at HLA-C. The authors listed approximately 160 TCR beta chains as cytomegalovirus-associated.

The CDR3 contains 16 residues. V lost 0 bases, J lost 10 bases, and 11 bases stayed unmatched. CDR1 and CDR2 from the germline V gene are ENHRY and SYGVKD. The clonotype originates from a woman in her 40s in good health and CMV-seronegative. The material sequenced was PBMCs. The chain couples TRBV10-3 to TRBJ1-1, with 10 bases lining up with TRBD1. The DNA of the CDR3 is TGTGCCATCAGTGAGTCGACGGGACAGGGGCGAGAAGGAGCTTTCTTT. This sequence encodes CAISESTGQGREGAFF.